The source of this T cell receptor beta chain is a study of blood T cell repertoires in COVID-19. On the study more broadly: Specimens from acute and convalescent COVID-19 originated in the United States, Italy and Spain.

Those enrolled in Seattle joined during active infection and were followed longitudinally afterward. This CDR3 spans 13 amino acids. The germline V and J ends were trimmed by 6 bases and 7 bases, with 16 bases remaining between them. How the authors handled the data: Using reference gene primer amplification, nucleated cell counts were estimated. Sequencing was performed with immunoSEQ multiplex PCR; in TCRdb, only in-frame clones are kept and a portion is missing. That table gives V, J and clone size, and the DNA gave D and trimming. This table has 250,000 to 350,000 clones, more than 65% appearing once.

The TCR was taken from a person aged 65 to 79 with COVID-19, enrolled during active disease. The chain has TRBV12-3 or TRBV12-4 and TRBJ2-7, with D tentatively TRBD2 (6 bases). Sample: peripheral blood. CDR3 sequence reads: CASSRGIDLEQYF. CDR3 coding DNA: TGTGCCAGCAGCCGGGGGATCGATTTGGAGCAGTACTTC.